This is a list of T cell receptor beta chains from one sample in a study of T-cell memory formation after mild COVID-19. Each CDR3 protein gets one entry after TCRdb re-called the 5' RACE reads with MiXCR. Among 410,000 or so distinct CDR3 sequences listed, less than 25% were seen once. Sequenced input: PBMCs or a T cell subset sorted from them (not recorded which). The receptors come from an adult woman who had mild COVID-19 (a few samples of this study predate the infection). Cell type and time point are not known. Both conserved end residues are part of each CDR3. Clone size appears in some rows only: once, few, many, or a class for an expanded clone.

J gene,V gene,clone size,CDR3 length,CDR3 protein
TRBJ2-1,TRBV9,few,14,CASSVGAGTSEQFF
TRBJ2-7,TRBV18,few,15,CASSPPSRGGYEQYF
TRBJ2-1,TRBV7-8,few,13,CASSFEGYDEQFF
TRBJ1-1,TRBV7-9,.,17,CASSIQPGTGPYTEAFF
TRBJ2-3,TRBV11-3,.,15,CASSLNGGITDTQYF
TRBJ2-7,TRBV20-1,few,13,CSASRTSQMEQYF
TRBJ2-7,TRBV28,.,14,CASTRRQGQSEQYF
TRBJ2-3,TRBV12-3/TRBV12-4,few,12,CASSPFRDTQYF
TRBJ2-3,TRBV7-3,.,15,CASRLAGPRTDTQYF
TRBJ2-1,TRBV24-1,.,15,CATSDLSGREDEQFF
TRBJ1-1,TRBV12-3/TRBV12-4,.,16,CASSLWGGLANTEAFF
TRBJ1-4,TRBV7-6,few,15,CASRLRGAPNEKLFF
TRBJ2-7,TRBV6-5,.,12,CASSSGRNEQYF
TRBJ2-5,TRBV18,many,13,CASSPRARETQYF
TRBJ2-2,TRBV9,.,15,CASSVGPVNTGELFF
TRBJ1-2,TRBV15,few,15,CATSRDRTGPYGYTF